The 25 T cell receptor beta chains in this list originate from one sample, sequenced in a study of T cells after yellow fever vaccination. TCRdb reprocessed the 5' RACE reads with MiXCR, giving one entry per CDR3 protein. This sample has approximately 550,000 distinct CDR3 sequences, with roughly 14% found just once. Sample: PBMCs, taken on the day of the yellow fever booster vaccination. These receptors originate from a man aged 25 to 45 who received the YFV17D yellow fever vaccine.

The CDR3 sequence: CAWSEDRGIWTDTQYF. Written as DNA, the CDR3 is TGTGCCTGGAGCGAGGACAGGGGGATTTGGACAGATACGCAGTATTTT. This chain links TRBV30 with TRBJ2-3; 10 nucleotides line up with TRBD1. Losses at the gene ends were 3 bases for V and 3 bases for J; bases not matched to a gene: 9. Germline CDR1 and CDR2: GTSNPN and SVGIG (reference sequence). This CDR3 region has 16 residues.

This clonotype was picked up a small number of times. V and J are TRBV4-3 and TRBJ2-3, with 10 bases aligning to TRBD2. The CDR3 totals 17 residues. From germline, CDR1 is LGHNA and CDR2 YSLEER. J gave up 0 bases and V 1 base, and 4 bases lay outside the gene matches. CDR3 in DNA: TGCGCCAGCAGCCAAGCTGTAGCGGGAGGTAGCACAGATACGCAGTATTTT. Amino acid sequence: CASSQAVAGGSTDTQYF.

This clonotype has at least ten counts. The rearrangement joins TRBV6-2 or TRBV6-3 to TRBJ2-7; TRBD2 is a possible D gene (5 bases). This CDR3 has 15 residues. CDR1 MNHEY and CDR2 SVGEGT come from the germline V gene. V gave up 4 bases and J gave up 0 bases, with 13 bases separating them. The CDR3 DNA reads as TGTGCCAGCAGTTCCTTAGCGCTGAGCTCCTACGAGCAGTACTTC. Translating it yields CASSSLALSSYEQYF.

CDR3 bases: TGTGCCAGCAGTTTACCCGGGACAGGCGGCGGAAAACTGTTTTTT. Protein sequence: CASSLPGTGGGKLFF. The gene calls are TRBV28 and TRBJ1-4, with 8 bases fitting TRBD1. Germline assignment: CDR1 MDHEN and CDR2 SYDVKM. The V and J ends lost 2 bases and 10 bases, in that order; junction bases with no gene match: 9. The CDR3 is made up of 15 amino acids.

The J gene is TRBJ1-1, the V gene TRBV25-1; no reliable D call. The CDR3 has 13 amino acids. Deletions cut 10 bases from V and 1 base from J, with 13 bases between. CDR1 MGHDK and CDR2 SYGVNS come from the germline V gene. DNA for the CDR3: TGTGCCACCTTACCTGACAAGAACACTGAAGCTTTCTTT. It encodes CATLPDKNTEAFF.

This clonotype was recorded a few times. The chain recombines TRBV28 with TRBJ1-2, with a weak D call TRBD1 (6 bases). The CDR3 is made up of 16 amino acids. Germline CDR1 is MDHEN and CDR2 is SYDVKM. Trimming removed 6 bases from V and 4 bases from J, with 21 bases in between. This chain's CDR3 is CASSSLGVGGTYGYTF. The CDR3 DNA reads as TGTGCCAGCAGCTCCCTCGGGGTAGGGGGTACCTATGGCTACACCTTC.

The chain recombines TRBV12-3 or TRBV12-4 with TRBJ2-1, with 7 bases matching TRBD1. V lost 4 bases to trimming and J lost 8 bases; unmatched junction nucleotides: 2. The CDR3 is 12 amino acids. The CDR3 DNA sequence: TGTGCCAGCAGTTCCACAGGGGATGAGCAGTTCTTC. Its translation: CASSSTGDEQFF.

The gene calls are TRBV12-3 or TRBV12-4 and TRBJ1-1; perhaps TRBD1 as D (6 bases). CDR3 length: 14 amino acids. V was clipped by 4 bases and J by 11 bases, with 20 bases between them. CDR3 residues: CASSSLQGQQGAFF. The CDR3 nucleotides are TGTGCCAGCAGTTCCCTCCAGGGGCAGCAAGGGGCTTTCTTT.

The rearrangement links TRBV12-3 or TRBV12-4 to TRBJ1-4; 9 bases agree with TRBD1. The CDR3 extends over 15 amino acids. Trimming took 6 bases from V and 7 from J; bases not matched to a gene: 9. CDR3 amino acids: CASSSPRDRVEKLFF. DNA of the CDR3: TGTGCCAGCAGCAGCCCCCGGGACAGGGTTGAAAAACTGTTTTTT.

This clonotype was counted between two and nine times. A read error may explain this, as a much larger clone is one base away. V and J are TRBV14 and TRBJ2-7, with D hard to call. From germline, CDR1 is SGHDN and CDR2 FVKESK. The V and J ends lost 4 bases and 2 bases respectively, with 9 bases between them. The CDR3 has 13 residues. CDR3 region: CASSPGIAYEQYF. CDR3 DNA sequence: TGTGCCAGCAGCCCCGGAATAGCCTACGAGCAGTACTTC.

This clonotype was detected only a few times. This chain uses TRBV6-5 with TRBJ2-7; 7 nucleotides align to TRBD1. V lost 2 bases, J lost 3 bases, and 10 bases stayed unmatched. This CDR3 comprises 16 residues. Germline CDR1 MNHEY, CDR2 SVGAGI. The CDR3 bases are TGTGCCAGCAGTTACCGACTGACAGGGATCGGCTACGAGCAGTACTTC. Translating gives CASSYRLTGIGYEQYF.

This clonotype occurred a few times. The chain combines TRBV5-1 with TRBJ2-5, with 12 bases that match TRBD2. The V gene end was trimmed by 4 bases and the J gene end by 5 bases; junction bases not matched to a gene: 6. CDR1 is SGHRS, CDR2 YFSETQ, per germline. This CDR3 is built from 15 residues. CDR3: CASSRRLAGDETQYF. The CDR3 nucleotides are TGCGCCAGCAGCAGAAGACTAGCGGGAGATGAGACCCAGTACTTC.

The V call is TRBV12-3 or TRBV12-4, the J call TRBJ2-1, with D unclear. V was pared by 5 bases and J by 8 bases, with 10 bases between. The CDR3 has 12 residues. Here the CDR3 DNA reads TGTGCCAGCAGTGTAGGTGTCTATGAGCAGTTCTTC. Encoded protein: CASSVGVYEQFF.

This rearrangement joins TRBV29-1 to TRBJ2-4; TRBD2 matches at 11 bases. This CDR3 comprises 16 residues. Germline assignment: CDR1 SQVTM and CDR2 ANQGSEA. V was pared by 6 bases and J by 7 bases, with 14 bases of the junction left unmatched. The CDR3 loop is CSVSLAGGISGNIQYF. CDR3 coding DNA: TGCAGCGTGAGCCTAGCGGGAGGAATCAGTGGTAACATTCAGTACTTC.

The chain uses TRBV3-1 and TRBJ2-7; TRBD2 matches 9 bases. This CDR3 contains 16 residues. V gave up 4 bases and J gave up 2 bases; unmatched junction bases: 9. CDR1 is LGHDT and CDR2 is YNNKEL in the germline V gene (reference sequence). This CDR3 reads CASSPSWRLAAYEQYF. CDR3 sequence (DNA): TGTGCCAGCAGCCCCTCCTGGAGACTAGCGGCCTACGAGCAGTACTTC.

This clonotype has just a few counts. This rearrangement joins TRBV29-1 to TRBJ2-7, with D possibly TRBD2 on 6 matching bases. CDR3 size: 13 residues. The germline V gene encodes CDR1 SQVTM and CDR2 ANQGSEA. The V gene lost 2 bases and the J gene lost 4 bases, with 12 bases spanning the gap. In nucleotides, the CDR3 is TGCAGCGTTGAAATCGGCGGGGCGTACGAGCAGTACTTC. Protein: CSVEIGGAYEQYF.

This clonotype was detected many times. The chain employs TRBV19 and TRBJ2-3; no firm D call. Trimming took off 4 bases at V and 1 base at J, with 12 bases between the two ends. The germline V gene encodes CDR1 LNHDA and CDR2 SQIVND (reference sequence). The CDR3 has 15 amino acids. The CDR3 nucleotides read TGTGCCAGTAGTACCGCCCGGCTCGGCACAGATACGCAGTATTTT. Its translation: CASSTARLGTDTQYF.

The rearrangement links TRBV20-1 to TRBJ2-5; 10 bases fit TRBD2. V shed 2 bases, J shed 3 bases, and the junction held 6 bases outside the gene matches. Germline CDR1 is DFQATT and CDR2 is SNEGSKA (reference sequence). The CDR3 has 15 amino acids. CDR3 loop: CSARRASGSEETQYF. The CDR3, as DNA: TGCAGTGCTAGAAGGGCTAGCGGGAGTGAAGAGACCCAGTACTTC.

This clonotype was picked up a small number of times. The chain uses TRBV5-6 and TRBJ2-2; weak D call: TRBD2 (8 bases). The CDR3 extends over 18 amino acids. Germline CDR1 is SGHDT and CDR2 is YYEEEE. Trimming removed 2 bases at V and 3 bases at J, with 20 bases between. In nucleotides, the CDR3 is TGTGCCAGCAGCTTCAGGGGGAGCGGGAGTGTCTACACCGGGGAGCTGTTTTTT. Protein: CASSFRGSGSVYTGELFF.

The chain couples TRBV27 to TRBJ2-5; TRBD1 agrees at 10 bases. The ends lost 3 bases at V and 1 base at J; junction bases unmatched: 5. Germline assignment: CDR1 MNHEY and CDR2 SMNVEV (reference sequence). The CDR3 contains 16 residues. CDR3 protein: CASSFSGTGVQETQYF. In DNA form, the CDR3 reads TGTGCCAGCAGTTTTTCCGGGACAGGGGTCCAAGAGACCCAGTACTTC.

The chain is built from TRBV12-3 or TRBV12-4 and TRBJ2-1; D unclear. V dropped 4 bases and J dropped 2 bases, with 12 bases sitting between them. This CDR3 contains 15 residues. The CDR3 DNA is TGTGCCAGCAGTTCTGGGGATTTCGCCTACAATGAGCAGTTCTTC. Translating it yields CASSSGDFAYNEQFF.

This chain links TRBV6-1 with TRBJ2-5; no definite D call. The length of the CDR3 is 12 residues. CDR1 is MNHNS and CDR2 is SASEGT in the germline V gene. Deletions cut 6 bases from V and 1 base from J, with 6 bases between. The CDR3: CASRGVQETQYF. The CDR3, as DNA: TGTGCCAGCAGAGGAGTCCAAGAGACCCAGTACTTC.

In its sample, this clonotype was seen a few times. The chain joins TRBV9 to TRBJ2-5; no clear D. The V gene's germline CDR1 is SGDLS and CDR2 YYNGEE. V lost 0 bases to trimming and J lost 1 base, with 7 bases between them. CDR3 length: 14 amino acids. This CDR3 reads CASSVAAVQETQYF. In DNA form, the CDR3 reads TGTGCCAGCAGCGTAGCGGCGGTCCAAGAGACCCAGTACTTC.

Many counts were recorded for this clonotype. The rearrangement joins TRBV14 to TRBJ2-7; D uncertain. This CDR3 region has 15 residues. Trimming removed 1 base from V and 0 bases from J, with 10 bases in between. Germline CDR1 and CDR2: SGHDN and FVKESK. For the CDR3, the DNA is TGTGCCAGCAGCCAAGCTTTGGGTAACTCCTACGAGCAGTACTTC. Protein sequence: CASSQALGNSYEQYF.

J is TRBJ2-7 and V is TRBV5-6, with 10 bases identical to TRBD1. The V gene's germline CDR1 is SGHDT and CDR2 YYEEEE. Unmatched junction bases numbered 10, after V lost 4 bases and J lost 6 bases. The CDR3 has 15 residues. CDR3 coding DNA: TGTGCCAGCAGCCGCCGGGACAGGGGTTTTCGCGAGCAGTACTTC. It specifies CASSRRDRGFREQYF.